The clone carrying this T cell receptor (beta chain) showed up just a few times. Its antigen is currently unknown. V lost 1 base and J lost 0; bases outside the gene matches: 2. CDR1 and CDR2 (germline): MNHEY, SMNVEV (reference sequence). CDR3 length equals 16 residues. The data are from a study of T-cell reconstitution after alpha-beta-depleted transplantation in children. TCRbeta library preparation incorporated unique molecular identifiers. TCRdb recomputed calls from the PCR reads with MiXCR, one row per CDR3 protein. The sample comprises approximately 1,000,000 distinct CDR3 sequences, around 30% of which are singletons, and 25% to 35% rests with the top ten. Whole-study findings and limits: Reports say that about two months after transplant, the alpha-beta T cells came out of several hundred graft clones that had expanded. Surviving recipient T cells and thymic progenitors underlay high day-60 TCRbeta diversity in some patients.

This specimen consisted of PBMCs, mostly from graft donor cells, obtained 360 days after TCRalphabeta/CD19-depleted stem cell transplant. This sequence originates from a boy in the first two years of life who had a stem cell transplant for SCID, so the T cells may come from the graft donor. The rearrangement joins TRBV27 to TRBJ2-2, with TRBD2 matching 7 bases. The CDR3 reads CASSLWGGTNTGELFF. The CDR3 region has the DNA TGTGCCAGCAGTTTATGGGGGGGTACGAACACCGGGGAGCTGTTTTTT.